This is a list of T cell receptor beta chains from one sample in a study of Graves' ophthalmopathy and Graves' hyperthyroidism. TCRdb re-analysed the multiplex PCR reads in MiXCR, keeping a single row per CDR3 protein. Among a few hundred thousand distinct CDR3 sequences, 17% were seen once, and the ten largest hold 2% to 2.5%. Sequencing input: peripheral blood. The origin of the receptors is an adult woman with stable Graves' hyperthyroidism. Both conserved end residues are part of each CDR3. D genes are given only for firm matches. Not all rows give a size; the values are once, few, many and, for expanded clones, a class.

d_gene: .
j_gene: TRBJ1-1
v_gene: TRBV28
abundance: many
CDR3aa: CASIGYRNTEAFF
CDR3nt: TGTGCCAGTATAGGGTATAGGAACACTGAAGCTTTCTTT

d_gene: TRBD1
j_gene: TRBJ2-7
v_gene: TRBV6-1
abundance: many
CDR3aa: CASSQLQGPYEQYF
CDR3nt: TGTGCCAGCAGTCAATTACAGGGGCCCTACGAGCAGTACTTC

d_gene: .
j_gene: TRBJ2-7
v_gene: TRBV12-3/TRBV12-4
abundance: .
CDR3aa: CASSFRGASYEQYF
CDR3nt: TGTGCCAGCAGTTTTAGGGGGGCCTCTTACGAGCAGTACTTC

d_gene: TRBD1
j_gene: TRBJ1-2
v_gene: TRBV28
abundance: few
CDR3aa: CASKTGNYGYTF
CDR3nt: TGTGCTTCAAAGACAGGGAACTATGGCTACACCTTC

d_gene: .
j_gene: TRBJ2-5
v_gene: TRBV13
abundance: .
CDR3aa: CASSSEGRTQYF
CDR3nt: TGTGCTAGCAGCTCGGAGGGCCGGACCCAGTACTTC

d_gene: .
j_gene: TRBJ2-7
v_gene: TRBV7-2
abundance: many
CDR3aa: CASSLSRETYEQYF
CDR3nt: TGTGCCAGCAGCTTATCGCGGGAAACCTACGAGCAGTACTTC

d_gene: .
j_gene: TRBJ2-7
v_gene: TRBV13
abundance: few
CDR3aa: CASSPLGTYEQYF
CDR3nt: TGTGCCAGCAGTCCCCTCGGTACCTACGAGCAGTACTTC

d_gene: .
j_gene: TRBJ1-2
v_gene: TRBV6-5
abundance: many
CDR3aa: CASSFALTGNYGYTF
CDR3nt: TGTGCCAGCAGTTTTGCCCTAACAGGGAACTATGGCTACACCTTC

d_gene: TRBD1
j_gene: TRBJ1-5
v_gene: TRBV24-1
abundance: few
CDR3aa: CATTGGTATFNYQPQHF
CDR3nt: TGTGCCACCACCGGTGGGACAGCAACCTTTAACTATCAGCCCCAGCATTTT

d_gene: .
j_gene: TRBJ2-2
v_gene: TRBV6-2/TRBV6-3
abundance: many
CDR3aa: CASRGPMNTGELFF
CDR3nt: TGTGCCAGCAGGGGACCTATGAACACCGGGGAGCTGTTTTTT

d_gene: TRBD1
j_gene: TRBJ2-7
v_gene: TRBV27
abundance: many
CDR3aa: CASSLREGTGDRGLYEQYF
CDR3nt: TGTGCCAGCAGTTTAAGGGAGGGGACAGGGGACAGGGGGCTGTACGAGCAGTACTTC

d_gene: .
j_gene: TRBJ2-5
v_gene: TRBV12-3/TRBV12-4
abundance: many
CDR3aa: CASSAWGPAETQYF
CDR3nt: TGTGCCAGCAGCGCCTGGGGTCCAGCGGAGACCCAGTACTTC

d_gene: .
j_gene: TRBJ1-1
v_gene: TRBV20-1
abundance: .
CDR3aa: CSASPTPENTEAFF
CDR3nt: TGCAGTGCTAGTCCCACACCAGAGAACACTGAAGCTTTCTTT

d_gene: .
j_gene: TRBJ2-7
v_gene: TRBV10-2
abundance: many
CDR3aa: CASIPRPSPSPHEQYF
CDR3nt: TGCGCCAGCATCCCCCGGCCTTCCCCCTCCCCTCACGAGCAGTACTTC

d_gene: TRBD1
j_gene: TRBJ2-5
v_gene: TRBV6-1
abundance: many
CDR3aa: CASSRTGETQYF
CDR3nt: TGTGCCAGCAGTAGGACAGGGGAGACCCAGTACTTC

d_gene: .
j_gene: TRBJ1-5
v_gene: TRBV30
abundance: many
CDR3aa: CAWSFRGNQPQHF
CDR3nt: TGTGCCTGGAGCTTCCGGGGGAATCAGCCCCAGCATTTT

d_gene: .
j_gene: TRBJ2-7
v_gene: TRBV28
abundance: .
CDR3aa: CASSLTRKWIYYEQYF
CDR3nt: TGTGCCAGCAGCTTAACGAGAAAGTGGATTTACTACGAGCAGTACTTC

d_gene: .
j_gene: TRBJ2-7
v_gene: TRBV5-6
abundance: many
CDR3aa: CASSLIQVSYEQYF
CDR3nt: TGTGCCAGCAGCTTGATACAGGTCTCCTACGAGCAGTACTTC

d_gene: .
j_gene: TRBJ2-7
v_gene: TRBV27
abundance: many
CDR3aa: CASRGSKGVEQYF
CDR3nt: TGTGCCAGCCGGGGTTCAAAGGGCGTCGAGCAGTACTTC

d_gene: .
j_gene: TRBJ1-2
v_gene: TRBV29-1
abundance: many
CDR3aa: CSVSQERDGYTF
CDR3nt: TGCAGCGTTTCACAGGAGAGGGATGGCTACACCTTC

d_gene: .
j_gene: TRBJ2-2
v_gene: TRBV7-3
abundance: few
CDR3aa: CASSSDNSKRGAGELFF
CDR3nt: TGTGCCAGCAGCTCCGACAATTCCAAGAGGGGTGCCGGGGAGCTGTTTTTT

d_gene: .
j_gene: TRBJ2-7
v_gene: TRBV18
abundance: .
CDR3aa: CAISPFEQEYYEQYF
CDR3nt: TGTGCCATCTCACCGTTCGAACAGGAATACTACGAGCAGTACTTC

d_gene: TRBD1
j_gene: TRBJ2-7
v_gene: TRBV11-3
abundance: .
CDR3aa: CASSLRTGLSSYEQYF
CDR3nt: TGTGCCAGCAGTCTCCGGACAGGGCTAAGCTCCTACGAGCAGTACTTC

d_gene: .
j_gene: TRBJ2-2
v_gene: TRBV6-2/TRBV6-3
abundance: few
CDR3aa: CASGGPPPGAGELFF
CDR3nt: TGTGCCAGCGGAGGCCCCCCCCCGGGCGCCGGGGAGCTGTTTTTT

d_gene: TRBD1
j_gene: TRBJ1-2
v_gene: TRBV2
abundance: many
CDR3aa: CASSSLTGGAYGYTF
CDR3nt: TGTGCCAGCAGTTCTCTTACAGGGGGCGCGTATGGCTACACCTTC

d_gene: .
j_gene: TRBJ2-5
v_gene: TRBV2
abundance: many
CDR3aa: CASSDGYQETQYF
CDR3nt: TGTGCCAGCAGCGATGGGTACCAAGAGACCCAGTACTTC

d_gene: .
j_gene: TRBJ2-5
v_gene: TRBV24-1
abundance: many
CDR3aa: CATQETQYF
CDR3nt: TGTGCCACCCAAGAGACCCAGTACTTC

d_gene: .
j_gene: TRBJ2-2
v_gene: TRBV7-2
abundance: .
CDR3aa: CASTPGRSGELFF
CDR3nt: TGTGCCAGCACCCCGGGGCGGAGCGGGGAGCTGTTTTTT

d_gene: .
j_gene: TRBJ2-2
v_gene: TRBV12-3/TRBV12-4
abundance: many
CDR3aa: CASSFWGTGELFF
CDR3nt: TGTGCCAGCAGTTTTTGGGGAACCGGGGAGCTGTTTTTT

d_gene: .
j_gene: TRBJ2-7
v_gene: TRBV27
abundance: .
CDR3aa: CASRRTDGYEQYF
CDR3nt: TGTGCCAGCAGGAGGACGGACGGCTACGAGCAGTACTTC

d_gene: TRBD1
j_gene: TRBJ2-4
v_gene: TRBV24-1
abundance: many
CDR3aa: CATSDLGGEAKNIQYF
CDR3nt: TGTGCCACCAGTGATTTAGGGGGCGAAGCCAAAAACATTCAGTACTTC

d_gene: TRBD2
j_gene: TRBJ2-5
v_gene: TRBV5-1
abundance: many
CDR3aa: CASSPFKRERETQYF
CDR3nt: TGCGCCAGCAGCCCCTTCAAGCGGGAGAGGGAGACCCAGTACTTC

d_gene: .
j_gene: TRBJ2-2
v_gene: TRBV12-3/TRBV12-4
abundance: many
CDR3aa: CASRRTPPNTGELFF
CDR3nt: TGTGCCAGCAGAAGAACCCCCCCGAACACCGGGGAGCTGTTTTTT

d_gene: TRBD1
j_gene: TRBJ2-7
v_gene: TRBV7-6
abundance: many
CDR3aa: CASSSGTGNYEQYF
CDR3nt: TGCGCCAGCAGCTCCGGGACAGGGAACTACGAGCAGTACTTC

d_gene: .
j_gene: TRBJ2-7
v_gene: TRBV7-9
abundance: many
CDR3aa: CASSFRDEQYF
CDR3nt: TGTGCCAGCAGCTTCCGAGACGAGCAGTACTTC

d_gene: .
j_gene: TRBJ2-2
v_gene: TRBV5-1
abundance: .
CDR3aa: CASSGTWVGELFF
CDR3nt: TGCGCCAGCAGCGGGACATGGGTCGGGGAGCTGTTTTTT

d_gene: .
j_gene: TRBJ1-1
v_gene: TRBV5-1
abundance: many
CDR3aa: CASSLDTGLSNTEAFF
CDR3nt: TGCGCCAGCAGCTTGGATACGGGACTTTCGAACACTGAAGCTTTCTTT

d_gene: .
j_gene: TRBJ2-5
v_gene: TRBV11-2
abundance: many
CDR3aa: CASSLAWGLGETQYF
CDR3nt: TGTGCCAGCAGCTTAGCTTGGGGGCTGGGAGAGACCCAGTACTTC

d_gene: .
j_gene: TRBJ1-6
v_gene: TRBV6-2/TRBV6-3
abundance: many
CDR3aa: CASRMVQERIPPNSPLHF
CDR3nt: TGTGCCAGCAGAATGGTGCAGGAGCGGATACCGCCTAATTCACCCCTCCACTTT

d_gene: .
j_gene: TRBJ1-2
v_gene: TRBV6-5
abundance: many
CDR3aa: CASSRGARGGGYGYTF
CDR3nt: TGTGCCAGCAGTCGCGGGGCCAGGGGAGGAGGCTATGGCTACACCTTC

d_gene: TRBD1
j_gene: TRBJ2-5
v_gene: TRBV2
abundance: many
CDR3aa: CASIRQGGQETQYF
CDR3nt: TGTGCCAGCATACGACAGGGCGGACAAGAGACCCAGTACTTC